This passage covers 27 T cell receptor beta chains from one sample sequenced in a study of blood T cell repertoires in COVID-19. Clones were read by immunoSEQ multiplex PCR, and TCRdb kept only the in-frame ones, dropping some. The profile shows over 300,000 clones, approximately 88% of them singletons. Material: PBMCs or T cells enriched from blood (not recorded which). Receptors originate from a woman aged 25-40 years with acute COVID-19.

The rearrangement joins TRBV5-6 to TRBJ2-1, with D perhaps TRBD1 (6 bases). The V and J ends lost 4 bases and 7 bases respectively, with 21 bases between them. The CDR3 totals 16 residues. Germline V gene data show CDR1 as SGHDT and CDR2 as YYEEEE. CDR3 loop: CASSQPLQGRYNEQFF. CDR3 in DNA: TGTGCCAGCAGCCAACCCCTGCAGGGGAGATATAATGAGCAGTTCTTC.

The genes are TRBV6-5 and TRBJ1-2, with D perhaps matching TRBD1 (5 bases). This CDR3 has 13 residues. CDR1 is MNHEY and CDR2 is SVGAGI in the germline V gene. The V end was cut by 2 bases, the J end by 6 bases, with 10 bases between. The CDR3 DNA reads TGTGCCAGCAGTTACCGACAGTATGATGGCTACACCTTC. Protein sequence: CASSYRQYDGYTF.

The rearrangement uses TRBV19 and TRBJ1-5; no clear D. With 3 bases removed from V and 9 bases from J, the gap between germline ends came to 21 bases. Germline V gene data show CDR1 as LNHDA and CDR2 as SQIVND (reference sequence). This CDR3 has 16 amino acids. The CDR3 region is CASSIEVGTVFMPQHF. The CDR3, as DNA: TGTGCCAGTAGTATTGAGGTCGGTACCGTATTTATGCCCCAGCATTTT.

The chain recombines TRBV2 with TRBJ2-2, with 7 nucleotides matching TRBD2. Germline V gives CDR1 SNHLY, CDR2 FYNNEI. Trimming removed 6 bases from V and 5 bases from J; junction bases left unmatched: 9. The CDR3 covers 15 residues. The chain's CDR3 is CASSGDGGRTGELFF. In DNA, the CDR3 is TGTGCCAGCAGCGGGGACGGGGGGAGAACCGGGGAGCTGTTTTTT. Supplemented by reference TRBV2 and TRBJ2-2, the full variable domain reads EPEVTQTPSHQVTQMGQEVILRCVPISNHLYFYWYRQILGQKVEFLVSFYNNEISEKSEIFDDQFSVERPDGSNFTLKIRSTKLEDSAMYFCASSGDGGRTGELFFGEGSRLTVL.

The genes are TRBV10-3 and TRBJ2-5, with D perhaps matching TRBD1 (6 bases). Germline CDR1 is ENHRY and CDR2 is SYGVKD. This CDR3 contains 13 residues. The V end was cut by 2 bases, the J end by 5 bases, with 9 bases between. The CDR3: CAISEEGEETQYF. CDR3 nucleotides: TGTGCCATCAGTGAGGAGGGGGAGGAGACCCAGTACTTC.

The V and J genes are TRBV10-2 and TRBJ2-7; no reliable D call. Deletions cut 8 bases from V and 5 bases from J, with 13 bases between. Germline V gives CDR1 WSHSY, CDR2 SAAADI. The CDR3 length is 12 residues. CDR3 sequence reads: CASSRVVNEQYF. Written as DNA, the CDR3 is TGCGCCAGCTCTCGCGTTGTTAACGAGCAGTACTTC.

CDR3 sequence: CASSEGLASNYGYTF. DNA for the CDR3: TGTGCCAGCAGCGAAGGACTGGCTTCGAACTATGGCTACACCTTC. The chain employs TRBV9 and TRBJ1-2, with D unresolved. CDR1 is SGDLS, CDR2 YYNGEE, per germline. The CDR3 length is 15 residues. The V and J ends lost 3 bases and 2 bases respectively, with 14 bases between them. Variable domain in full (rest from reference TRBV9 and TRBJ1-2): DSGVTQTPKHLITATGQRVTLRCSPRSGDLSVYWYQQSLDQGLQFLIQYYNGEERAKGNILERFSAQQFPDLHSELNLSSLELGDSALYFCASSEGLASNYGYTFGSGTRLTVV.

The chain uses TRBV9 and TRBJ2-1; 7 nucleotides align to TRBD1. This CDR3 contains 15 residues. Germline values: CDR1 SGDLS, CDR2 YYNGEE. V trimming: 0 bases; J trimming: 8 bases; junction bases outside the gene matches: 8. CDR3 DNA: TGTGCCAGCAGCGTAGGGGGACAGCCTAGCCATGAGCAGTTCTTC. This translates into CASSVGGQPSHEQFF.

This clone is a singleton in its sample. This chain connects TRBV19 to TRBJ2-7, with 7 bases lining up with TRBD1. Trimming at V came to 1 base and at J to 3 bases, leaving 3 bases not matched to a gene. CDR1 and CDR2 (germline): LNHDA, SQIVND (reference sequence). The CDR3 has 14 residues. CDR3 region: CASSIGQGLYEQYF. The CDR3 bases are TGTGCCAGTAGTATAGGACAGGGTCTCTACGAGCAGTACTTC.

Here the CDR3 reads CASSPRERTYNEQFF. Here the CDR3 DNA reads TGTGCCAGCAGCCCCCGTGAGCGGACCTACAATGAGCAGTTCTTC. The V gene is TRBV9, the J gene TRBJ2-1, with D possibly TRBD2 on 5 matching bases. The CDR3 runs to 15 residues. Trimming took 4 bases from V and 2 from J, leaving 13 bases between them. Germline V CDR1 and CDR2: SGDLS, YYNGEE.

V and J are TRBV2 and TRBJ1-4; 12 bases fit TRBD1. CDR1 and CDR2 (germline): SNHLY, FYNNEI. The J segment lost 3 bases and the V segment lost 5 bases, leaving 10 bases of the junction unmatched. The CDR3 has 18 amino acids. CDR3 loop: CASSLIRDRGRANEKLFF. CDR3 coding DNA: TGTGCCAGCAGTCTAATCAGGGACAGGGGGCGTGCTAATGAAAAACTGTTTTTT. The full variable domain, with the rest looked up from reference TRBV2 and TRBJ1-4, is EPEVTQTPSHQVTQMGQEVILRCVPISNHLYFYWYRQILGQKVEFLVSFYNNEISEKSEIFDDQFSVERPDGSNFTLKIRSTKLEDSAMYFCASSLIRDRGRANEKLFFGSGTQLSVL.

The CDR3 region has the DNA TGCGCCAGCAGCCAAGATTGGGGGGGCTGGGAGACCCAGTACTTC. Protein product: CASSQDWGGWETQYF. This sequence joins TRBV4-3 and TRBJ2-5; TRBD2 is a possible D gene (7 bases). Germline V CDR1 and CDR2: LGHNA, YSLEER. The length of the CDR3 is 15 residues. The V end lost 0 bases, the J end lost 5 bases, and 13 bases lay between the germline ends.

A single count supports this clone. The rearrangement joins TRBV7-2 to TRBJ2-1; D remains ambiguous. V shed 5 bases and J shed 10 bases, with 15 bases lying between them. The CDR3 is 13 amino acids. Per the germline V gene, CDR1 is SGHTA and CDR2 is FQGNSA. The CDR3, as DNA: TGTGCCAGCAGCCGCAGGATGGGCCCGGAGCAGTTCTTC. It is translated as CASSRRMGPEQFF.

This chain joins TRBV7-9 and TRBJ2-3; 7 nucleotides match TRBD2. The CDR3 has 15 residues. Germline lookup yields CDR1 SEHNR and CDR2 FQNEAQ (reference sequence). V shed 1 base, J shed 3 bases, and the junction held 4 bases outside the gene matches. The CDR3 region is CASSLDLAVTDTQYF. CDR3 sequence (DNA): TGTGCCAGCAGCTTAGATCTAGCGGTGACAGATACGCAGTATTTT. Looking up the rest from reference TRBV7-9 and TRBJ2-3 gives the full variable domain: DTGVSQNPRHKITKRGQNVTFRCDPISEHNRLYWYRQTLGQGPEFLTYFQNEAQLEKSRLLSDRFSAERPKGSFSTLEIQRTEQGDSAMYLCASSLDLAVTDTQYFGPGTRLTVL.

The chain recombines TRBV9 with TRBJ2-1; D is undetermined. Germline CDR1 and CDR2: SGDLS and YYNGEE. This CDR3 contains 15 residues. Trimming left V 4 bases short and J 0 bases short, with 11 bases between. The CDR3 DNA reads as TGTGCCAGCAGCCCTGTAGATGACTCCTACAATGAGCAGTTCTTC. It codes for CASSPVDDSYNEQFF.

The genes are TRBV25-1 and TRBJ1-6; D is ambiguous. V lost 4 bases and J 9 bases, leaving 7 bases between the germline ends. CDR1 and CDR2 from the germline V gene are MGHDK and SYGVNS. This CDR3 is built from 12 residues. The CDR3 nucleotides read TGTGCCAGCAGTGTTGGGAGTTCACCCCTCCACTTT. Its protein is CASSVGSSPLHF.

This clone was seen only once. The gene calls are TRBV29-1 and TRBJ1-2; TRBD1 might be the D (6 bases). Trimming pared 3 bases from V and 5 bases from J, leaving 16 bases between. The V gene's germline CDR1 is SQVTM and CDR2 ANQGSEA. This CDR3 is 14 amino acids long. The CDR3 nucleotides read TGCAGCGTTGAGCGGCAGGGGATTTGGTATGGCTACACCTTC. Its translation: CSVERQGIWYGYTF.

This chain links TRBV2 with TRBJ2-7; 8 nucleotides match TRBD1. CDR1 and CDR2 from the germline V gene are SNHLY and FYNNEI. The CDR3 covers 14 residues. The trim removed 7 bases at V and 0 bases at J, leaving 5 bases unmatched. CDR3 bases: TGTGCCAGCAAGCGGACAGGGTCCTCCTACGAGCAGTACTTC. Its translation is CASKRTGSSYEQYF.

This clone was seen a single time. The chain joins TRBV20-1 to TRBJ2-3; 10 positions agree with TRBD2. V dropped 3 bases and J dropped 1; count of bases not matched to a gene: 7. There are 16 residues in the CDR3. Germline CDR1 DFQATT, CDR2 SNEGSKA (reference sequence). The CDR3 nucleotides read TGCAGTGCTAGTAGCGACGGGACTAGCGGCACAGATACGCAGTATTTT. This sequence encodes CSASSDGTSGTDTQYF.

The CDR3 coding sequence is TGTGCCGGCAAGCAGGAACAAGAGACCCAGTACTTC. It is translated as CAGKQEQETQYF. The chain couples TRBV30 to TRBJ2-5; D call uncertain. The germline V gene encodes CDR1 GTSNPN and CDR2 SVGIG (reference sequence). The CDR3 has 12 residues. The ends were cut back, 8 bases at V and 2 bases at J, with 12 bases in the middle.

The chain employs TRBV28 and TRBJ2-7; D is perhaps TRBD2 (5 bases). In germline, CDR1 is MDHEN, CDR2 SYDVKM. V lost 7 bases to trimming and J lost 2 bases, with 15 bases between them. The CDR3 loop spans 14 amino acids. The CDR3 bases are TGTGCCAGCACTCGAGGGTCGGGTACCTACGAGCAGTACTTC. Translating gives CASTRGSGTYEQYF.

The genes are TRBV7-2 and TRBJ1-2, with 8 bases that match TRBD1. CDR3 length: 13 residues. Germline CDR1 and CDR2: SGHTA and FQGNSA. Losses at the gene ends were 6 bases for V and 2 bases for J; bases not matched to a gene: 2. The CDR3 DNA reads as TGTGCCAGCAGGGGGGACAGGAACTATGGCTACACCTTC. It is translated as CASRGDRNYGYTF.

The chain employs TRBV5-6 and TRBJ1-4; 9 bases map to TRBD1. The ends lost 3 bases at V and 4 bases at J; junction bases unmatched: 4. The germline gives CDR1 SGHDT, CDR2 YYEEEE. This CDR3 contains 15 residues. Here the CDR3 reads CASSSRQGVNEKLFF. As DNA, the CDR3 is TGTGCCAGCAGCTCTCGACAGGGGGTTAATGAAAAACTGTTTTTT.

The chain combines TRBV29-1 with TRBJ2-7; perhaps TRBD1 as D (6 bases). The CDR3 covers 15 residues. The V gene's germline CDR1 is SQVTM and CDR2 ANQGSEA. V was clipped by 5 bases and J by 0 bases, with 17 bases between them. The CDR3 loop reads CSVHSGTRSSYEQYF. CDR3 nucleotides: TGCAGCGTTCACTCCGGGACAAGGAGCTCCTACGAGCAGTACTTC.

This clone has just a few counts. This sequence joins TRBV2 and TRBJ1-2, with D possibly TRBD1 on 6 matching bases. The germline CDR1 and CDR2 sequences are SNHLY and FYNNEI. The CDR3 loop spans 16 amino acids. V was clipped by 7 bases and J by 4 bases, with 22 bases between them. The CDR3 coding sequence is TGTGCCAGCACTTATTTAAGGACAGCTTCTGGCTATGGCTACACCTTC. Translation: CASTYLRTASGYGYTF.

The gene calls are TRBV3-1 (or the pseudogene TRBV3-2) and TRBJ1-3; D remains unclear. Looked up from germline, CDR1 is LGHDT and CDR2 is YNNKEL (reference sequence). The CDR3 runs 14 residues. Trimming cost V 4 bases and J 2 bases, with 9 bases left between them. CDR3 residues: CASSPLNAGNTIYF. CDR3 in DNA: TGTGCCAGCAGCCCCCTAAACGCTGGAAACACCATATATTTT.

The gene calls are TRBV2 and TRBJ1-5; D gene uncertain. Trimming removed 5 bases from V and 6 bases from J, with 11 bases in between. Germline lookup yields CDR1 SNHLY and CDR2 FYNNEI. The CDR3 extends over 13 amino acids. CDR3 nucleotides: TGTGCCAGCAGTCCCCAGTTTGGTCAGCCCCAGCATTTT. Protein sequence: CASSPQFGQPQHF.